A selection of T cell receptor beta chains follows, all from one sample in a study of shared T cell receptors in the human thymus. Data came from immunoSEQ multiplex PCR; TCRdb stores just in-frame clones and leaves some out. The data contain hundreds of thousands of clones, approximately 78% of them singletons. These records were also assigned to another study, of human thymus T cells.

Sequenced material: thymocytes. These receptor sequences come from a boy under two years old with a congenital heart defect. Each CDR3 is given without its conserved first and last residue. The order of the fields is V gene, J gene, CDR3 protein.

TRBV6-5	TRBJ1-2	ASSQGQGNYGYT
TRBV28	TRBJ2-5	ASSNPGNQETQY
TRBV7-9	TRBJ1-2	ASSWTGEVGYT
TRBV13	TRBJ1-1	ASSLWTDTEAF
TRBV6-1	TRBJ2-7	ASSAPGQANPYEQY
TRBV11-2	TRBJ2-7	ASSGRCQGAGEQY
TRBV4-2	TRBJ2-1	ASSQEGAVPYNEQF
TRBV5-4	TRBJ2-2	ASSFQTSGETGELF
TRBV4-3	TRBJ2-1	ASSQDWLAGRYNEQF
TRBV10-3	TRBJ2-5	AISGRLRVKGETQY
TRBV20-1	TRBJ2-7	SARAGDEQY
TRBV6-1	TRBJ2-2	ASSEALGGRGTGELF
TRBV25-1	TRBJ2-6	ASSEYTGGDSGANVLT
TRBV10-1	TRBJ2-7	ASSEAGVDYEQY
TRBV5-6	TRBJ2-1	ASSSFYVGWYNEQF
TRBV5-1	TRBJ2-5	ASTKNGRAFQTQY
TRBV10-3	TRBJ2-3	AISDSGLAGGTDTQY
TRBV6-1	TRBJ1-1	ASSEGAGWNTEAF
TRBV5-4	TRBJ2-7	ASSFGTGSLGYEQY
TRBV29-1	TRBJ2-3	SARPSWRFGGTQY
TRBV7-9	TRBJ2-2	ASSPKDGGTGELF
TRBV30	TRBJ2-1	AWSAGQYNEQF
TRBV18	TRBJ2-1	ASSLASSGSYNEQF
TRBV5-8	TRBJ1-5	ASSLGRGRNQPQH
TRBV2	TRBJ2-2	ASSSGSGDTGELF
TRBV4-2	TRBJ2-2	ASSQARLAGNTGELF
TRBV10-3	TRBJ2-7	AISERTGSDEQY
TRBV11-3	TRBJ2-7	ASSPRLAGGPGYEQY
TRBV18	TRBJ2-1	ASSPTGRGAYNEQF
TRBV11-1	TRBJ2-2	ASAFRGSAGELF
TRBV10-1	TRBJ2-1	ASSGLAGEGQF
TRBV28	TRBJ1-1	ASSPYRSAANTEAF
TRBV27	TRBJ2-5	ASSLSGDGETQY
TRBV19	TRBJ2-1	ASSIRSGYSYNEQF
TRBV28	TRBJ2-5	ASSLGDRVFVETQY
TRBV6-1	TRBJ1-5	ASSEGWGRQPQH
TRBV4-2	TRBJ2-1	ASSQDGPGKRPEQF
TRBV4-1	TRBJ2-5	ASSQERAQETQY
TRBV25-1	TRBJ1-2	ASSDPGTGVDYGYT
TRBV19	TRBJ2-3	ASMRGGRWTDTQY
TRBV4-1	TRBJ2-7	ASSQAAGDAEQY
TRBV7-9	TRBJ2-7	ASSRYGGAYEQY
TRBV11-2	TRBJ2-7	ASSSGGQGDEQY
TRBV30	TRBJ1-1	AWRRDRGHLPMNTEAF
TRBV7-2	TRBJ2-7	ASSSLGPPYEQY
TRBV30	TRBJ2-7	ARSGGPYEQY
TRBV29-1	TRBJ2-6	SVELHGGSGANVLT
TRBV9	TRBJ1-3	ASSVGGETGSAASGNTIY
TRBV29-1	TRBJ2-5	SVERNEETQY
TRBV9	TRBJ1-2	ASSEAGGAYGYT
TRBV19	TRBJ2-3	ATGGPSHTDTQY
TRBV5-1	TRBJ2-7	ASSVRQFNKGEQY
TRBV19	TRBJ2-1	ASSISRKREEQF
TRBV25-1	TRBJ2-7	ASSEFVRGAYEQY
TRBV6-5	TRBJ2-2	ASTRGGQHTGELF
TRBV15	TRBJ2-3	ATKTSGRVPDTQY
TRBV6-5	TRBJ1-1	AASRVNTEAF